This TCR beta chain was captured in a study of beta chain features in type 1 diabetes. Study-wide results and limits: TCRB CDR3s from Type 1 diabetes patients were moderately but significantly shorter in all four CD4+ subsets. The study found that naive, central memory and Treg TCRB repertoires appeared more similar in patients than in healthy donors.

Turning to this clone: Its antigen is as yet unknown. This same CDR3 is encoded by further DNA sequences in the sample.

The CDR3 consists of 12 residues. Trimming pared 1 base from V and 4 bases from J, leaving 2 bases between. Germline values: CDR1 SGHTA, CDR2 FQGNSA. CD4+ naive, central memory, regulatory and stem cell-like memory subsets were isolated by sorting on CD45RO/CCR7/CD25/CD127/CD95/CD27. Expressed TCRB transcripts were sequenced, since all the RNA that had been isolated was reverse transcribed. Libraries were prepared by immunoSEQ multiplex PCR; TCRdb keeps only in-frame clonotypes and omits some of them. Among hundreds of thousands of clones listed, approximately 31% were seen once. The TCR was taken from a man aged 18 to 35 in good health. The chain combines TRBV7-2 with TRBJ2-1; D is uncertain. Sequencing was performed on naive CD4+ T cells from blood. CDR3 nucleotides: TGTGCCAGCAGCTTAGTTTACAATGAGCAGTTCTTC. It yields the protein CASSLVYNEQFF.